This T cell receptor (beta chain) was profiled in a study of shared clonotypes between healthy human individuals. Study-wide points: As a rule, naive subsets had a larger estimated richness than memory subsets. When naive CD4 clonotypes were compared across a few donors, approximately 4.9% were shared.

As to this clone: Its matching antigen is unknown.

Using immunoSEQ multiplex PCR, the repertoire was profiled, and TCRdb retains in-frame clones only, with some absent. The profile shows under 650,000 clones, almost 97% of them singletons. This TCR was sampled from a woman in her 30s in good health. The sample was naive CD4+ T cells sorted from blood. Subset of the sample: CD45RA+ positively selected.

CDR3 nucleotides: TGTGCCAGCAGCTCTTACAGGGGGACCGGGGCCAACGTCCTGACTTTC. Residues: CASSSYRGTGANVLTF. This sequence joins TRBV11-2 and TRBJ2-6; TRBD1 agrees at 8 bases. Trimming at V came to 4 bases and at J to 4 bases, leaving 6 bases not matched to a gene. This CDR3 comprises 16 residues. CDR1 is SGHAT, CDR2 FQNNGV, per germline.